Described below is a single T cell receptor beta chain sequence and its context. Its antigen is still unknown. Germline CDR1 SQVTM, CDR2 ANQGSEA. The CDR3 is made up of 15 amino acids. V gave up 6 bases and J gave up 7 bases, with 21 bases separating them. The data derive from a study of T cell responses to AZD1222 COVID-19 vaccine. Study-level background: Second doses that came at about 4 or about 12 weeks were put together.

General study findings and limits: Regions 160-218 and 743-854 dominated among vaccine-associated CD4 TCRs spanning spike.

TCRdb's table, derived via immunoSEQ multiplex PCR, lists solely in-frame clones and lacks some. The sample holds approximately 120,000 clones, over 80% seen once. The chain uses TRBV29-1 and TRBJ2-2; D is tentatively TRBD1 or TRBD2 (5 bases each). This TCR came from an adult in good health. Sequences were derived from peripheral blood, sampled on day 0 of AZD1222 vaccination. DNA of the CDR3: TGCAGCGTCGCTCGGGGCCCAGTACGGGGCGGGGAGCTGTTTTTT. This gives the protein CSVARGPVRGGELFF.